Presented here are 20 T cell receptor beta chains from one specimen sequenced in a study of T cells after somatic rescue of genetic block. The assay was immunoSEQ multiplex PCR, and TCRdb's table has in-frame clones only and misses some. Here the sample spans about 10,000 clones, around 70% being singletons. The sample consisted of peripheral blood mononuclear cells (PBMCs). The receptor set was obtained from a boy between 5 and 17 years old.

V gene TRBV29-1 combines with J gene TRBJ1-4; D remains ambiguous. CDR3 size: 13 residues. Per germline, CDR1 SQVTM and CDR2 ANQGSEA. Trimming removed 6 bases at V and 3 bases at J, with 11 bases between. The CDR3 spells CSVRLLSNEKLFF. The CDR3 DNA reads TGCAGCGTCAGACTGCTTTCTAATGAAAAACTGTTTTTT.

V usage is TRBV7-3 and J usage is TRBJ2-5; 9 nucleotides line up with TRBD2. The germline CDR1 and CDR2 sequences are SGHTA and FQGTGA. CDR3 size: 13 residues. J was trimmed by 7 bases and V by 8 bases; bases with no gene match: 8. The CDR3 coding sequence is TGTGCCAGCGCGGGAGGGGCTTCCAGGACCCAGTACTTC. It encodes CASAGGASRTQYF.

The J gene is TRBJ2-5, the V gene TRBV11-2; D gene unclear. Germline CDR1 is SGHAT and CDR2 is FQNNGV. This CDR3 is 11 amino acids long. Deletions cut 1 base from V and 14 bases from J, with 11 bases between. CDR3 sequence: CASSLVRTLYF. CDR3 coding DNA: TGTGCCAGCAGCTTAGTCAGGACCCTTTACTTC.

This rearrangement joins TRBV4-2 to TRBJ2-7; 9 nucleotides agree with TRBD2. This CDR3 comprises 17 residues. Germline trimming cut 3 bases from V and 1 base from J; bases unmatched to any gene: 10. CDR1 LGHNA and CDR2 YNFKEQ come from the germline V gene. CDR3 protein: CASSQAPSGVSSYEQYF. CDR3 DNA sequence: TGTGCCAGCAGCCAGGCGCCTAGCGGGGTATCATCCTACGAGCAGTACTTC.

The V call is TRBV28, the J call TRBJ2-7; D may be TRBD1 (5 bases). CDR3 length: 16 amino acids. Trimming took off 3 bases at V and 2 bases at J, with 17 bases between the two ends. Germline lookup yields CDR1 MDHEN and CDR2 SYDVKM. Here the CDR3 reads CASSFHRWAATYEQYF. Here the CDR3 DNA reads TGTGCCAGCAGTTTCCACAGGTGGGCAGCGACCTACGAGCAGTACTTC.

The chain couples TRBV2 to TRBJ1-5; 9 nucleotides align to TRBD1. V lost 7 bases and J lost 0; bases outside the gene matches: 4. This CDR3 spans 15 amino acids. CDR1 is SNHLY and CDR2 is FYNNEI in the germline V gene. The CDR3 bases are TGTGCCAGCACTAGGACAGGGGATAGCAATCAGCCCCAGCATTTT. Translating it yields CASTRTGDSNQPQHF.

The chain employs TRBV13 and TRBJ2-7; D perhaps matches TRBD2 (6 bases). Trimming left V 0 bases short and J 0 bases short, with 9 bases between. CDR3 length equals 15 residues. Germline assignment: CDR1 PRHDT and CDR2 FYEKMQ (reference sequence). The CDR3 nucleotides read TGTGCCAGCAGCTTAGGAGCGGGTAGCTCCTACGAGCAGTACTTC. It codes for CASSLGAGSSYEQYF.

The rearrangement links TRBV2 to TRBJ2-7, with D possibly matching TRBD1 (6 bases). From germline, CDR1 is SNHLY and CDR2 FYNNEI. CDR3 length: 13 residues. The V end was cut by 5 bases, the J end by 1 base, with 9 bases between. In DNA, the CDR3 is TGTGCCAGCAGTACTCAGGGGTCCTACGAGCAGTACTTC. This codes for CASSTQGSYEQYF.

The chain uses TRBV13 and TRBJ2-7; TRBD1 might be the D (6 bases). With 6 bases removed from V and 1 base from J, the gap between germline ends came to 22 bases. Germline V lookup: CDR1 PRHDT, CDR2 FYEKMQ (reference sequence). The CDR3 runs to 17 residues. CDR3 residues: CASSETRQGPISYEQYF. The CDR3, as DNA: TGTGCCAGCAGTGAAACCCGGCAGGGGCCTATTTCCTACGAGCAGTACTTC.

This clone was counted a single time. The chain has TRBV27 and TRBJ1-3, with a tentative D call TRBD1 (6 bases). The CDR3 extends over 16 amino acids. Germline V gene data show CDR1 as MNHEY and CDR2 as SMNVEV (reference sequence). V was trimmed by 5 bases and J by 0 bases, leaving 14 bases between them. The CDR3 here is CASSGDTLYSGNTIYF. In nucleotides, the CDR3 is TGTGCCAGCAGTGGGGACACCTTGTACTCTGGAAACACCATATATTTT.

This sequence joins TRBV7-9 and TRBJ1-5; D ambiguous. V lost 3 bases, J lost 9 bases, and 30 bases lay in between. The CDR3 length is 19 residues. Per the germline V gene, CDR1 is SEHNR and CDR2 is FQNEAQ (reference sequence). CDR3 region: CASSLESGTHRTASRPQHF. The CDR3 DNA reads as TGTGCCAGCAGCTTGGAGTCGGGCACACACCGGACCGCTTCGAGGCCCCAGCATTTT.

This rearrangement joins TRBV5-1 to TRBJ2-7; TRBD2 agrees at 7 bases. Looked up from germline, CDR1 is SGHRS and CDR2 is YFSETQ. The CDR3 has 14 amino acids. V dropped 0 bases and J dropped 4; count of bases not matched to a gene: 4. CDR3 loop: CASSLAISGYEQYF. CDR3 in DNA: TGCGCCAGCAGCTTGGCGATTAGCGGGTACGAGCAGTACTTC. Full variable domain (outside the CDR3, taken from reference TRBV5-1 and TRBJ2-7): KAGVTQTPRYLIKTRGQQVTLSCSPISGHRSVSWYQQTPGQGLQFLFEYFSETQRNKGNFPGRFSGRQFSNSRSEMNVSTLELGDSALYLCASSLAISGYEQYFGPGTRLTVT.

The chain recombines TRBV5-1 with TRBJ1-4; D unresolved. The ends were cut back, 0 bases at V and 4 bases at J, with 13 bases in the middle. The CDR3 totals 16 residues. Germline values: CDR1 SGHRS, CDR2 YFSETQ. The CDR3: CASSLEPGPLNEKLFF. Here the CDR3 DNA reads TGCGCCAGCAGCTTGGAGCCGGGTCCTCTTAATGAAAAACTGTTTTTT.

V is TRBV6-5 and J is TRBJ2-5; 7 bases fit TRBD2. There are 14 residues in the CDR3. J was trimmed by 4 bases and V by 2 bases; bases with no gene match: 4. Germline-derived CDR1 and CDR2 are MNHEY and SVGAGI. The CDR3 loop is CASSYQRGSETQYF. The CDR3 DNA is TGTGCCAGCAGTTACCAGCGGGGCTCAGAGACCCAGTACTTC.

This clone showed up just a few times. The chain has TRBV7-6 and TRBJ2-5; no reliable D call. Germline lookup yields CDR1 SGHVS and CDR2 FNYEAQ. CDR3 length: 14 residues. V was cut by 5 bases and J by 2 bases, with 12 bases left in between. The CDR3 sequence: CASSRSALQETQYF. DNA of the CDR3: TGTGCCAGCAGCCGTTCAGCCTTACAAGAGACCCAGTACTTC.

The chain couples TRBV10-3 to TRBJ2-4; no reliable D call. V was pared by 3 bases and J by 0 bases, with 9 bases between. Germline V gene lookup returns CDR1 ENHRY and CDR2 SYGVKD. CDR3 length: 15 amino acids. CDR3 protein: CAISDPPLAKNIQYF. The CDR3 nucleotides read TGTGCCATCAGTGATCCCCCGCTAGCCAAAAACATTCAGTACTTC.

The genes are TRBV14 and TRBJ2-5; the D is unclear. Between the trimmed V and J ends, which lost 3 bases and 4 bases, there was a span of 3 bases. The V gene's germline CDR1 is SGHDN and CDR2 FVKESK. This CDR3 contains 11 residues. CDR3 loop: CASSHRETQYF. In DNA form, the CDR3 reads TGTGCCAGCAGCCACAGAGAGACCCAGTACTTC.

The gene calls are TRBV4-2 and TRBJ2-5; D is possibly TRBD2 (5 bases). The DNA end favors TRBJ2-7, so the J call may be wrong. The CDR3 covers 18 residues. Germline V gene sequence: CDR1 LGHNA, CDR2 YNFKEQ. In DNA, the CDR3 is TGTGCCAGCAGCCCCCCTCCCCATTCAGCGGCTATTCCCTACGAGCAGTACTTC. Its protein product is CASSPPPHSAAIPYEQYF.

V and J are TRBV6-1 and TRBJ2-7; tentatively, D is TRBD2 (6 bases). V lost 1 base, J lost 3 bases, and 13 bases lay in between. Germline lookup yields CDR1 MNHNS and CDR2 SASEGT. This CDR3 contains 15 residues. The chain's CDR3 is CASSEGTEGGYEQYF. The DNA for the CDR3 is TGTGCCAGCAGTGAAGGGACGGAGGGAGGCTACGAGCAGTACTTC.

The chain carries TRBV27 and TRBJ1-2; perhaps TRBD1 as D (5 bases). Trimming left V 3 bases short and J 2 bases short, with 16 bases between. The CDR3 contains 16 residues. CDR1 and CDR2 from the germline V gene are MNHEY and SMNVEV (reference sequence). The CDR3 DNA is TGTGCCAGCAGTTTGGTAGGGGCGCCCGGGAACTATGGCTACACCTTC. This encodes CASSLVGAPGNYGYTF.